The 12 T cell receptor beta chains reported below all come from one sample, sequenced in a study of cytomegalovirus exposure and HLA in healthy donors. PCR was performed using 60 Vbeta and 13 Jbeta primers. Assay used: immunoSEQ multiplex PCR; TCRdb lists only in-frame clones, some missing. Of over 150,000 clones detected, about four fifths appear once; the ten largest clones hold 1.5%. Sequenced sample: PBMCs. The receptors derive from a girl between 10 and 17 years old in good health and CMV-seropositive.

V is TRBV11-3 and J is TRBJ1-6; D is ambiguous. Trimming took 8 bases from V and 0 from J, leaving 11 bases between them. The length of the CDR3 is 15 residues. Looked up from germline, CDR1 is SGHNT and CDR2 is YENEEA. The CDR3 DNA sequence: TGTGCCAGCCTCCCCCTTATCTCCTATAATTCACCCCTCCACTTT. Amino acids: CASLPLISYNSPLHF.

The CDR3 loop reads CASPVMEGGYGYTF. The CDR3 region has the DNA TGTGCCAGCCCTGTCATGGAAGGAGGCTATGGCTACACCTTC. V gene TRBV19 combines with J gene TRBJ1-2, with D uncertain. Germline lookup yields CDR1 LNHDA and CDR2 SQIVND (reference sequence). Trimming pared 9 bases from V and 4 bases from J, leaving 18 bases between. The CDR3 is made up of 14 amino acids.

The V gene is TRBV21-1, the J gene TRBJ2-4; TRBD2 is the table's D call, not checked against the DNA. TRBV21-1 is a known pseudogene. The CDR3 contains 18 residues. DNA for the CDR3: TGTGCCAGCAGCAAAGAGGGCTGCGGGGGTCGTGCCAAAAACATTCAGTACTTC. Its translation: CASSKEGCGGRAKNIQYF.

CDR3 bases: TGCGCCAGCAGCCCACAAGAGGAGGGGAACACTGAAGCTTTCTTT. Translation: CASSPQEEGNTEAFF. The chain links TRBV4-1 to TRBJ1-1; D unresolved. The CDR3 has 15 amino acids. From germline, CDR1 is MGHRA and CDR2 YSYEKL. Trimming shortened V by 4 bases and J by 1 base, and 13 bases separated the two germline ends.

The chain recombines TRBV7-7 with TRBJ2-5, with 8 bases matching TRBD1. This CDR3 region has 14 residues. The V gene's germline CDR1 is SSHAT and CDR2 FNYEAQ (reference sequence). After removal of 5 bases from V and 3 bases from J, the junction contained 5 bases not matched to a gene. The CDR3 DNA follows: TGTGCCAGCAGCAGGGACAGGCGAGAAGAGACCCAGTACTTC. It yields the protein CASSRDRREETQYF.

The V call is TRBV12-1, the J call TRBJ1-4. TRBV12-1 is noted as a pseudogene. The CDR3 loop spans 15 amino acids. The CDR3 DNA is TGTGCCAGCAGCCAAGGAGGTAGTTCAAATGAAAAACTGTTTTTT. Translation: CASSQGGSSNEKLFF.

The CDR3 DNA is TGTGCCAGCAGCGCGGGGCAGACCGACACTGAAGCTTTCTTT. It translates to CASSAGQTDTEAFF. This chain uses TRBV7-9 with TRBJ1-1; TRBD1 is a possible D gene (5 bases). This CDR3 has 14 residues. In germline, CDR1 is SEHNR, CDR2 FQNEAQ (reference sequence). V lost 5 bases and J lost 3, with 13 bases in between. The entire variable domain, with the rest obtained from reference TRBV7-9 and TRBJ1-1, is as follows: DTGVSQNPRHKITKRGQNVTFRCDPISEHNRLYWYRQTLGQGPEFLTYFQNEAQLEKSRLLSDRFSAERPKGSFSTLEIQRTEQGDSAMYLCASSAGQTDTEAFFGQGTRLTVV.

The chain is built from TRBV4-1 and TRBJ1-1; possibly TRBD1 for D (6 bases). There are 15 residues in the CDR3. Trimming left V 3 bases short and J 3 bases short, with 14 bases between. Germline V gene lookup returns CDR1 MGHRA and CDR2 YSYEKL. The CDR3 loop reads CASSHPQGGDTEAFF. For the CDR3, the DNA is TGCGCCAGCAGCCACCCACAGGGTGGGGACACTGAAGCTTTCTTT.

This chain links TRBV29-1 with TRBJ1-1; the D gene is possibly TRBD1 (6 bases). The CDR3 sequence is 12 residues long. The germline CDR1 and CDR2 sequences are SQVTM and ANQGSEA. V dropped 7 bases and J dropped 4 bases, with 13 bases sitting between them. The CDR3 protein is CSAYRASTEAFF. The CDR3, as DNA: TGCAGCGCGTACAGGGCCAGCACTGAAGCTTTCTTT.

This clone has just one count. The CDR3 sequence is CASRLTHRGSGNTIYF. CDR3 in DNA: TGTGCCAGTAGACTCACCCACAGGGGTTCTGGAAACACCATATATTTT. This chain joins TRBV19 and TRBJ1-3; TRBD1 matches at 7 bases. The V and J ends lost 6 bases and 1 base, in that order; junction bases with no gene match: 9. The CDR3 covers 16 residues. Germline V gives CDR1 LNHDA, CDR2 SQIVND (reference sequence).

The V and J genes are TRBV4-3 and TRBJ1-6; D not certain. CDR1 and CDR2 from the germline V gene are LGHNA and YSLEER. The CDR3 contains 15 residues. V was trimmed by 7 bases and J by 0 bases, leaving 10 bases between them. The CDR3 bases are TGCGCCAGCACACCGGAGAGCTCCTATAATTCACCCCTCCACTTT. It specifies CASTPESSYNSPLHF.

Remarks on this clone: Other DNA sequences within the sample encode an identical CDR3. The chain is built from TRBV7-2 and TRBJ2-2; 7 bases match TRBD2. CDR1 is SGHTA, CDR2 FQGNSA, per germline. Trimming cost V 3 bases and J 5 bases; bases outside gene matches: 0. This CDR3 is 13 amino acids long. CDR3 sequence: CASSLGGTGELFF. CDR3 sequence (DNA): TGTGCCAGCAGCTTGGGGGGGACCGGGGAGCTGTTTTTT.